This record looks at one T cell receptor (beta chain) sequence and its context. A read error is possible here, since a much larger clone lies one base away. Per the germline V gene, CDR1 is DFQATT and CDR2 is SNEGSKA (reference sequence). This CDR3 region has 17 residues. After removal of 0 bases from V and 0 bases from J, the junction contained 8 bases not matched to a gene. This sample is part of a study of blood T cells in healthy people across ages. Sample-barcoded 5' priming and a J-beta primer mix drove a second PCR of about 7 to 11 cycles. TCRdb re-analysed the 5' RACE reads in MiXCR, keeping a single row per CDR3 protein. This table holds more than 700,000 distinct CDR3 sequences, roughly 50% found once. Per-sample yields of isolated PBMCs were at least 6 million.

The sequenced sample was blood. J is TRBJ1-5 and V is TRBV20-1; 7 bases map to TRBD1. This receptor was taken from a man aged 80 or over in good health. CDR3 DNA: TGCAGTGCTAGAGAACTACAGGGGCTTTATAGCAATCAGCCCCAGCATTTT. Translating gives CSARELQGLYSNQPQHF.